This T cell receptor (beta chain) derives from a study of T cell changes during pregnancy in multiple sclerosis. Trimming shortened V by 8 bases and J by 3 bases, and 2 bases separated the two germline ends. This CDR3 region has 10 residues. Germline-derived CDR1 and CDR2 are MNHEY and SMNVEV (reference sequence). Profiled with immunoSEQ multiplex PCR; TCRdb holds only in-frame clones, not every one. The sample holds more than 65,000 clones, about 95% seen once. This specimen consisted of peripheral blood, obtained in the second trimester of pregnancy. The receptor's source is a female donor with multiple sclerosis, enrolled in a pregnancy study. The V gene is TRBV27, the J gene TRBJ2-1; no reliable D call. Here the CDR3 DNA reads TGTGCCAGCCGCTACAATGAGCAGTTCTTC. This translates into CASRYNEQFF.